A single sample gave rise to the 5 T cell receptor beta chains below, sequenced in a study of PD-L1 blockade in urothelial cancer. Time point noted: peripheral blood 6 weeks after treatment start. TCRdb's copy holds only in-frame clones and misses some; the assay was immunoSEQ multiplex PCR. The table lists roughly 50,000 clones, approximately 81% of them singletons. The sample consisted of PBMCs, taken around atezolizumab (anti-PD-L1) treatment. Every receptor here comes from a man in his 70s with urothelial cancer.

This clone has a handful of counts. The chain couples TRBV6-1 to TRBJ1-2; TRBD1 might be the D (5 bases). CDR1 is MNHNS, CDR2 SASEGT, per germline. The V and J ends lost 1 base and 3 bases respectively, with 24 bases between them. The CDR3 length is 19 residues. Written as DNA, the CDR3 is TGTGCCAGCAGTGAAGGCGGACCGGACGGGGGAAATTGGTACTATGGCTACACCTTC. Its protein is CASSEGGPDGGNWYYGYTF.

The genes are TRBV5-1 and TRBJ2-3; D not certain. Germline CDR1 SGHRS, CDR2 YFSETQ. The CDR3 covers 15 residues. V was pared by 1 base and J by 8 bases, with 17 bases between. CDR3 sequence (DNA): TGCGCCAGCAGCTTGCTAACGGGTGATGTGGGTACGCAGTATTTT. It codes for CASSLLTGDVGTQYF.

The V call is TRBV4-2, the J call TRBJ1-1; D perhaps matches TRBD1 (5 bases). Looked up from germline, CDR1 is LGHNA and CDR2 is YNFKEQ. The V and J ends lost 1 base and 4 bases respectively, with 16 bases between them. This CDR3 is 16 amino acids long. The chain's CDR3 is CASSQVQSTGGTEAFF. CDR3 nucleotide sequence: TGTGCCAGCAGCCAAGTCCAGTCTACGGGGGGCACTGAAGCTTTCTTT.

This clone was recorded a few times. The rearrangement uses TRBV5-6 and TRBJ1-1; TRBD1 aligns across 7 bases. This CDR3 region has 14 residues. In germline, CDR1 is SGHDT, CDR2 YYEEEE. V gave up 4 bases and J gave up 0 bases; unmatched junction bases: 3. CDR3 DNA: TGTGCCAGCAGCACCACAGGGGTGAACACTGAAGCTTTCTTT. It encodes CASSTTGVNTEAFF.

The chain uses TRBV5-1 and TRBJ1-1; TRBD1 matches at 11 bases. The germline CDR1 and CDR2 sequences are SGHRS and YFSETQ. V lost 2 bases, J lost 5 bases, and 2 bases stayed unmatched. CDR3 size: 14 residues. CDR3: CASSFGTGGTEAFF. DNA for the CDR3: TGCGCCAGCAGCTTTGGGACAGGGGGTACTGAAGCTTTCTTT.